These T cell receptor beta chains were read from a single sample in a study of technical replicates of blood from several donors. Measured with immunoSEQ multiplex PCR; TCRdb has only the in-frame clones, and not every one. The sample holds 56,000 or so clones, about 95% seen once. The sample was PBMCs. Receptors were obtained from a human donor in good health. Some clones in this sample may be carry-over from other donors' samples. Each CDR3 is given with its conserved first and last residue. D genes are given only for firm matches. Clone size is stated in some rows and not others, as once, few, many or a class when expanded.

TRBJ2-3 | TRBV2 | . | . | 17 | CASSAETGAPSTDTQYF | TGTGCCAGCAGCGCCGAGACTGGGGCACCTAGCACAGATACGCAGTATTTT
TRBJ1-1 | TRBV6-4 | . | . | 13 | CASSTRENTEAFF | TGTGCCAGCAGTACCAGGGAGAACACTGAAGCTTTCTTT
TRBJ1-4 | TRBV5-1 | . | . | 15 | CASSLALATNEKLFF | TGCGCCAGCAGCTTGGCCTTAGCAACTAATGAAAAACTGTTTTTT
TRBJ1-6 | TRBV12-5 | TRBD1 | . | 15 | CASGLVQGYNSPLHF | TGTGCTAGTGGTTTGGTACAGGGGTATAATTCACCCCTCCACTTT
TRBJ2-7 | TRBV4-3 | TRBD2 | . | 15 | CASSQASGSFYEQYF | TGCGCCAGCAGCCAAGCTAGCGGGAGCTTCTACGAGCAGTACTTC
TRBJ1-1 | TRBV21-1 | . | . | 15 | CASTLRKGIGTEAFF | TGTGCCAGCACCCTGCGGAAGGGGATAGGCACTGAAGCTTTCTTT
TRBJ1-1 | TRBV10-2 | . | few | 13 | CASSDAENTEAFF | TGCGCCAGCAGTGATGCGGAGAACACTGAAGCTTTCTTT
TRBJ2-7 | TRBV4-1 | . | . | 13 | CASSQRSGDEQYF | TGCGCCAGCAGCCAAAGGTCCGGGGACGAGCAGTACTTC
TRBJ2-1 | TRBV19 | . | . | 18 | CASSIDPLGARSYNEQFF | TGTGCCAGTAGTATAGATCCATTGGGGGCCCGCTCCTACAATGAGCAGTTCTTC
TRBJ1-5 | TRBV14 | TRBD1 | once | 17 | CASTLKRSDRGGQPQHF | TGTGCCAGCACCCTAAAGCGATCCGACAGGGGCGGGCAGCCCCAGCATTTT
TRBJ1-6 | TRBV2 | . | . | 14 | CASSGGAPNSPLHF | TGTGCCAGCAGTGGTGGGGCTCCCAATTCACCCCTCCACTTT
TRBJ1-1 | TRBV7-9 | TRBD1 | . | 14 | CASSNRDRDPEAFF | TGTGCCAGCAGCAACCGGGACAGAGACCCTGAAGCTTTCTTT
TRBJ2-2 | TRBV6-5 | TRBD2 | . | 15 | CASSLSGGAAGELFF | TGTGCCAGCAGCCTTAGCGGGGGGGCGGCCGGGGAGCTGTTTTTT
TRBJ2-7 | TRBV7-2 | TRBD1 | . | 15 | CASSRGTGAPLEQYF | TGTGCCAGCAGCCGCGGGACAGGGGCTCCCCTGGAGCAGTACTTC
TRBJ2-3 | TRBV11-3 | . | . | 13 | CASSPAGTDTQYF | TGTGCCAGCAGCCCTGCGGGCACAGATACGCAGTATTTT
TRBJ2-3 | TRBV7-6 | TRBD2 | . | 16 | CASSPIGTSTPDTQYF | TGTGCCAGCAGCCCCATCGGGACTAGTACCCCAGATACGCAGTATTTT
TRBJ2-1 | TRBV11-2 | . | . | 16 | CASSLGRALKFDEQFF | TGTGCCAGCAGCTTAGGCAGGGCCCTTAAGTTTGATGAGCAGTTCTTC
TRBJ2-2 | TRBV4-3 | . | . | 16 | CASSQGWGVKAGELFF | TGCGCCAGCAGCCAAGGATGGGGGGTCAAGGCCGGGGAGCTGTTTTTT
TRBJ2-1 | TRBV6-5 | . | . | 13 | CASRRTELNEQFF | TGTGCCAGCAGACGCACCGAGTTAAATGAGCAGTTCTTC
TRBJ2-2 | TRBV7-8 | . | once | 13 | CASSLGLVGELFF | TGTGCCAGCAGCTTAGGTCTCGTCGGGGAGCTGTTTTTT
TRBJ2-7 | TRBV5-1 | . | . | 15 | CASSLGRGASYEQYF | TGCGCCAGCAGCTTAGGCAGGGGCGCATCCTACGAGCAGTACTTC
TRBJ2-5 | TRBV6-5 | TRBD2 | . | 12 | CASSSGVETQYF | TGTGCCAGCAGTAGCGGGGTTGAGACCCAGTACTTC
TRBJ1-4 | TRBV5-5 | TRBD1 | . | 15 | CASSLERQGDEKLFF | TGTGCCAGCAGCTTGGAACGACAGGGGGACGAAAAACTGTTTTTT
TRBJ2-5 | TRBV9 | TRBD1 | . | 14 | CASSPRTGGETQYF | TGTGCCAGCAGCCCTCGGACAGGGGGAGAGACCCAGTACTTC
TRBJ2-7 | TRBV12-1 | . | . | 16 | CASSFGSRANPYEQYF | TGTGCCAGCAGCTTTGGTAGCAGGGCCAACCCCTACGAGCAGTACTTC
TRBJ2-1 | TRBV9 | TRBD2 | . | 15 | CASSVTGLAGGPQFF | TGTGCCAGCAGCGTAACCGGACTAGCGGGGGGTCCACAGTTCTTC
TRBJ1-2 | TRBV11-2 | . | . | 12 | CASSLGGRGYTF | TGTGCCAGCAGCTTAGGAGGGAGAGGCTACACCTTC
TRBJ1-4 | TRBV19 | . | . | 14 | CASSTQGQNEKLFF | TGTGCCAGTAGTACTCAGGGACAAAATGAAAAACTGTTTTTT
TRBJ1-1 | TRBV5-6 | . | . | 13 | CASSFVQNTEAFF | TGTGCCAGCAGCTTTGTCCAGAACACTGAAGCTTTCTTT
TRBJ2-1 | TRBV9 | TRBD2 | . | 15 | CASSLSGGPINEQFF | TGTGCCAGCAGCTTATCGGGGGGGCCTATCAATGAGCAGTTCTTC
TRBJ2-6 | TRBV6-1 | TRBD2 | . | 16 | CASSERGGAGANVLTF | TGTGCCAGCAGTGAGCGCGGGGGGGCTGGGGCCAACGTCCTGACTTTC
TRBJ1-2 | TRBV4-2 | TRBD1 | . | 17 | CASSQARTGGAGYGYTF | TGTGCCAGCAGCCAGGCCCGGACAGGGGGCGCAGGTTATGGCTACACCTTC
TRBJ2-7 | TRBV6-5 | . | . | 12 | CASSSEAYEQYF | TGTGCCAGCAGTAGCGAGGCCTACGAGCAGTACTTC
TRBJ2-7 | TRBV20-1 | . | . | 11 | CSARYSYEQYF | TGCAGTGCTAGATACTCGTACGAGCAGTACTTC